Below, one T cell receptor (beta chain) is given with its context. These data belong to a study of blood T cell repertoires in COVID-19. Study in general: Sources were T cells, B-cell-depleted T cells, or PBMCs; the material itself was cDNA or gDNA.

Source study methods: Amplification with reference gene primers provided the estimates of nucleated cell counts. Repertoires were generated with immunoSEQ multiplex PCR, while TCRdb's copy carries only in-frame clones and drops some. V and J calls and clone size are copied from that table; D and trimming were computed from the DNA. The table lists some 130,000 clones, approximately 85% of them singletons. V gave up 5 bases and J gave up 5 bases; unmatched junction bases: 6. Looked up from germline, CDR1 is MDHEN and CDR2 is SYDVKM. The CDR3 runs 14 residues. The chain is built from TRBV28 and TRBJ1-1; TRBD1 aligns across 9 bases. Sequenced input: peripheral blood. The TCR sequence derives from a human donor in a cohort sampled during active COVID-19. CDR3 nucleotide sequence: TGTGCCAGCAGTCACCGGGACAGGGAGACTGAAGCTTTCTTT. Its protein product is CASSHRDRETEAFF.